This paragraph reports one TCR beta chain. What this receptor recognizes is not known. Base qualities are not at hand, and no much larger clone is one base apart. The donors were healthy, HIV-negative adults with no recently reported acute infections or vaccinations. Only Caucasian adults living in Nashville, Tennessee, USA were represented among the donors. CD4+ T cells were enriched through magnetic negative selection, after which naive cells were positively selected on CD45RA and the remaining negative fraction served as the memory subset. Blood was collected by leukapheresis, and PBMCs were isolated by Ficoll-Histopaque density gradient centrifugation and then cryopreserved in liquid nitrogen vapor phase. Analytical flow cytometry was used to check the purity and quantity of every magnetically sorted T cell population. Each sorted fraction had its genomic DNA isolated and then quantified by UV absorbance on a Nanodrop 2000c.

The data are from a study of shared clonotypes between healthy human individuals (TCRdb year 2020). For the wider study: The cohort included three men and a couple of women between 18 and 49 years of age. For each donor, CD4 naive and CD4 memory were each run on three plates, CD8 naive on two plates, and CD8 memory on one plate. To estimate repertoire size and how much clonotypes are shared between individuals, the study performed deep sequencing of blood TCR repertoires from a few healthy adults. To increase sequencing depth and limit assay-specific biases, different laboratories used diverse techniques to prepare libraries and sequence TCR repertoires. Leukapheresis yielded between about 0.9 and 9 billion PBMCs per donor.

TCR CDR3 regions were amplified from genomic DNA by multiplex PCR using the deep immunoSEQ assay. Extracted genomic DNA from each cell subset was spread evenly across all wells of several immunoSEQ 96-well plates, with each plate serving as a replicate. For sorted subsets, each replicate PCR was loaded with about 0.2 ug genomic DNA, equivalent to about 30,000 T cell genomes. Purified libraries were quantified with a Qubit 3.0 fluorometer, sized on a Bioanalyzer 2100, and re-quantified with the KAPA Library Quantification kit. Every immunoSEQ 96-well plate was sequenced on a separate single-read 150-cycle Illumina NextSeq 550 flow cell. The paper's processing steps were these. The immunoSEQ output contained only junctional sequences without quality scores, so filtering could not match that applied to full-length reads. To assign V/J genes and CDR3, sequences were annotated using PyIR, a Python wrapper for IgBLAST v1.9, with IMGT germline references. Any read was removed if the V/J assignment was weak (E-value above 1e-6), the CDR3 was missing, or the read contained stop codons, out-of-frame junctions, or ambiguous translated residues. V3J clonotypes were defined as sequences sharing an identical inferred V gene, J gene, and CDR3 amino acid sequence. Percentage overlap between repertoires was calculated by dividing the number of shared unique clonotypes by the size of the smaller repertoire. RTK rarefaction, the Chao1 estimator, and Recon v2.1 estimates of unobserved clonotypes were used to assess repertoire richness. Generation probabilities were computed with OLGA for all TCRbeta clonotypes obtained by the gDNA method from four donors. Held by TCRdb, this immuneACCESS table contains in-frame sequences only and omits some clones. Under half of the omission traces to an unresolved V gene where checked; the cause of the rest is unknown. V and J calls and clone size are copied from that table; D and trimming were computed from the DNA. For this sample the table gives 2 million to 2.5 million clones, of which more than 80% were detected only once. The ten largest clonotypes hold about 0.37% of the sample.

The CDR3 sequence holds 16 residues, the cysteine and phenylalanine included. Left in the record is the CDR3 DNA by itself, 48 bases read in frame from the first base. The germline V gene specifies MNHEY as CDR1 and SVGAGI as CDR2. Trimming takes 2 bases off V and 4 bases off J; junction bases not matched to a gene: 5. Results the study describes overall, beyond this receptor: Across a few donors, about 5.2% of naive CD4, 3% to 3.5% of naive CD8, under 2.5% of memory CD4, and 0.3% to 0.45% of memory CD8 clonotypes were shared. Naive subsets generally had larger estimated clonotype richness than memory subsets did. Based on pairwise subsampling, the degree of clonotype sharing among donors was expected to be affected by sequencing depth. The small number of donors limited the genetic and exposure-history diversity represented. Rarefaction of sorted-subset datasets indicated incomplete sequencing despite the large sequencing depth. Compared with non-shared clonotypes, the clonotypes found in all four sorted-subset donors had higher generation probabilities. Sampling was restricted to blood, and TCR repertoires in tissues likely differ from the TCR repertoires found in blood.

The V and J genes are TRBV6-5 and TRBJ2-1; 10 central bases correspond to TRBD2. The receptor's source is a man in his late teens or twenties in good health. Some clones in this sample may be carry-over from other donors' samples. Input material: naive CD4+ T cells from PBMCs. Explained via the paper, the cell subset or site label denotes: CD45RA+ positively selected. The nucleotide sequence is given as TGTGCCAGCAGTTACAGGGCTAGCGGGAGATACAATGAGCAGTTCTTC. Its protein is CASSYRASGRYNEQFF.